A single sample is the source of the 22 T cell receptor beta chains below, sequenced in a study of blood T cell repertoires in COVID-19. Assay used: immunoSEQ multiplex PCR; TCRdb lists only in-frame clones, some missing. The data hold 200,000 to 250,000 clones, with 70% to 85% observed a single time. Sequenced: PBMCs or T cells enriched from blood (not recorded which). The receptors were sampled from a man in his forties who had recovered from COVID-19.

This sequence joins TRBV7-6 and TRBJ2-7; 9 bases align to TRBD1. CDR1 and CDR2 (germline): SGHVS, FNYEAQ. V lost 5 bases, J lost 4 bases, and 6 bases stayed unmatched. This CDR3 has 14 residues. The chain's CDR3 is CASSAGTGSYEQYF. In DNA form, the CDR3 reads TGTGCCAGCAGCGCCGGGACAGGGTCATACGAGCAGTACTTC.

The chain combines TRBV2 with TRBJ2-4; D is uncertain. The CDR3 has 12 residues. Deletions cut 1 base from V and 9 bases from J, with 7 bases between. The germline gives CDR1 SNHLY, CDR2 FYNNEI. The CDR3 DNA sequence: TGTGCCAGCAGTGAAGTCGTCGGCATTCAGTACTTC. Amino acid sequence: CASSEVVGIQYF.

The CDR3 spells CASSLQGSPLHF. DNA of the CDR3: TGCGCCAGCAGCCTCCAGGGTTCACCCCTCCACTTT. The J gene is TRBJ1-6, the V gene TRBV5-1; possible D gene TRBD1, 5 bases. The CDR3 is made up of 12 amino acids. Germline V gene sequence: CDR1 SGHRS, CDR2 YFSETQ. With 4 bases removed from V and 9 bases from J, the gap between germline ends came to 8 bases.

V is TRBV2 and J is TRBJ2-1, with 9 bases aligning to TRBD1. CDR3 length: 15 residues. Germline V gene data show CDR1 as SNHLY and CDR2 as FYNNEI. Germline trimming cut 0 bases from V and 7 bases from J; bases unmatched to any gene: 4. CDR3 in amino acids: CASSEARTGVNEQFF. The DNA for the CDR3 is TGTGCCAGCAGTGAAGCCCGGACAGGGGTTAATGAGCAGTTCTTC.

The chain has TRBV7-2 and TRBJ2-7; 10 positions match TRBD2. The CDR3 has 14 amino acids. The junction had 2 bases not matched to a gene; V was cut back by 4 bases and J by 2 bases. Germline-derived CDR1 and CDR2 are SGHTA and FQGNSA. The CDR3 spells CASSWTSGPYEQYF. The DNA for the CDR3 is TGTGCCAGCAGCTGGACTAGCGGCCCCTACGAGCAGTACTTC.

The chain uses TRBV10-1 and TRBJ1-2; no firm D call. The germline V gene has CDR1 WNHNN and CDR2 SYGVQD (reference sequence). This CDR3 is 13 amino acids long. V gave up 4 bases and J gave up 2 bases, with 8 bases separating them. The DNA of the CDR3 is TGCGCCAGCAGTGCCACAGAGAACTATGGCTACACCTTC. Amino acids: CASSATENYGYTF.

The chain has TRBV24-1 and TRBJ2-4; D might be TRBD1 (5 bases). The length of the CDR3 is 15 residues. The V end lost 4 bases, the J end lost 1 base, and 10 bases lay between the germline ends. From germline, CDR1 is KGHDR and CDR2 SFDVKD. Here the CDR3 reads CATSETAGAKNIQYF. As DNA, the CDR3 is TGTGCCACCAGTGAGACAGCCGGCGCCAAAAACATTCAGTACTTC.

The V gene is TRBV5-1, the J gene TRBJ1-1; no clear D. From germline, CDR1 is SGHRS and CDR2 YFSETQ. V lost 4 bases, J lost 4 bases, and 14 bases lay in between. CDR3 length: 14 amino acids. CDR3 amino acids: CASSAPTSSTEAFF. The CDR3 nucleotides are TGCGCCAGCAGCGCCCCGACTTCGAGCACTGAAGCTTTCTTT.

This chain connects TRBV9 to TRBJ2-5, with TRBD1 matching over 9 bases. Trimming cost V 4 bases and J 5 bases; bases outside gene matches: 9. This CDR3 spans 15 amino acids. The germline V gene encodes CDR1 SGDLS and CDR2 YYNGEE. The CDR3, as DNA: TGTGCCAGCAGCCCCGGGACAGGGAGAACGGAGACCCAGTACTTC. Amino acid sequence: CASSPGTGRTETQYF.

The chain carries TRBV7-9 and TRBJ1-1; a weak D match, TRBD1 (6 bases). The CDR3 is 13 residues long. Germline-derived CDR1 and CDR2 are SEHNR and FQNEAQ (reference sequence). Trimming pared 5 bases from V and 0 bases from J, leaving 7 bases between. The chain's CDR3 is CASSRQVNTEAFF. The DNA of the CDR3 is TGTGCCAGCAGCCGACAGGTGAACACTGAAGCTTTCTTT.

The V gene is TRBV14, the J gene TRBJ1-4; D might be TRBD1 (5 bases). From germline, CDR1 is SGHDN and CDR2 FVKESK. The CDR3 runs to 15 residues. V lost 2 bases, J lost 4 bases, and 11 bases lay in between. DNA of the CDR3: TGTGCCAGCAGCCAATTGGGGCGGAGTAATGAAAAACTGTTTTTT. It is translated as CASSQLGRSNEKLFF.

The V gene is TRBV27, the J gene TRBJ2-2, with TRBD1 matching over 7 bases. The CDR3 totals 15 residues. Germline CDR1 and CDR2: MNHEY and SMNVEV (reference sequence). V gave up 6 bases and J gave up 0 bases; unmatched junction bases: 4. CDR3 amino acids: CASRRGRANTGELFF. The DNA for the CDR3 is TGTGCCAGCAGGAGGGGGCGCGCGAACACCGGGGAGCTGTTTTTT.

Here the CDR3 reads CAGLRGDPNEQFF. The CDR3 nucleotides read TGTGCCGGCCTGCGGGGGGATCCCAATGAGCAGTTCTTC. V and J are TRBV2 and TRBJ2-1; TRBD2 matches at 8 bases. CDR1 is SNHLY and CDR2 is FYNNEI in the germline V gene. After removal of 11 bases from V and 6 bases from J, the junction contained 9 bases not matched to a gene. There are 13 residues in the CDR3.

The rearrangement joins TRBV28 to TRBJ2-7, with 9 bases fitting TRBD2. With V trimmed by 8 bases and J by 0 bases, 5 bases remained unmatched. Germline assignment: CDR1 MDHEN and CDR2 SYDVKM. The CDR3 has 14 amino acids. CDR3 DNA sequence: TGTGCCAGCCTGACTAGCGGAAACTCCTACGAGCAGTACTTC. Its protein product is CASLTSGNSYEQYF.

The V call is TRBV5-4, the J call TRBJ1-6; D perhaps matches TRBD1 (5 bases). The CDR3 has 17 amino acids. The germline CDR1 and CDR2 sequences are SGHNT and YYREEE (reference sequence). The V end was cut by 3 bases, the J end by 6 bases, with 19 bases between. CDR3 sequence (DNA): TGTGCCAGCAGCTCCCCCTCCAAAGACAGTCTTAATTCACCCCTCCACTTT. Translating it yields CASSSPSKDSLNSPLHF.

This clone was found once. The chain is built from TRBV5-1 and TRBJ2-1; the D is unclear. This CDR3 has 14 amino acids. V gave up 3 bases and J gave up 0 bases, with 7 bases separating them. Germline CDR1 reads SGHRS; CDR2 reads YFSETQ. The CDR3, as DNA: TGCGCCAGCAGCTGGAGTAGCTCCTACAATGAGCAGTTCTTC. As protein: CASSWSSSYNEQFF.

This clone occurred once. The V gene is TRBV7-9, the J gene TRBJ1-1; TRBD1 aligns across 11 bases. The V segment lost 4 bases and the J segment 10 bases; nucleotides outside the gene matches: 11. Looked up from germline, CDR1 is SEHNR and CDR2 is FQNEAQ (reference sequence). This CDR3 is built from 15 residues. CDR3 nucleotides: TGTGCCAGCAGCTCCCAGGGGACAGGGGGATTCGGAGCTTTCTTT. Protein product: CASSSQGTGGFGAFF.

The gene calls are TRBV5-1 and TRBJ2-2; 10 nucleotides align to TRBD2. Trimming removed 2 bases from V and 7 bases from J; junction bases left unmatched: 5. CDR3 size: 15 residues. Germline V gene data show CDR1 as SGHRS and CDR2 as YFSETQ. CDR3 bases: TGCGCCAGCAGCTTCCTAGCGGGAGTGGGCGGGGAGCTGTTTTTT. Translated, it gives CASSFLAGVGGELFF.

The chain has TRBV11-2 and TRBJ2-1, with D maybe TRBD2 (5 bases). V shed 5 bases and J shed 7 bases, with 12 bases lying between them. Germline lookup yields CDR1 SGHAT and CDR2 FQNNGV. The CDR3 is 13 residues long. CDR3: CASSATLVNEQFF. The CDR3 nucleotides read TGTGCCAGCAGCGCGACACTAGTAAATGAGCAGTTCTTC.

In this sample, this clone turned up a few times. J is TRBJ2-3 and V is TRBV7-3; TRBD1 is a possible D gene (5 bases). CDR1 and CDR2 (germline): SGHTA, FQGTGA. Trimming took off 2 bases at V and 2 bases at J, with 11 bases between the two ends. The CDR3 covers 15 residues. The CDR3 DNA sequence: TGTGCCAGCAGCTTAGGCTTGACAGACACAGATACGCAGTATTTT. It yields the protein CASSLGLTDTDTQYF.

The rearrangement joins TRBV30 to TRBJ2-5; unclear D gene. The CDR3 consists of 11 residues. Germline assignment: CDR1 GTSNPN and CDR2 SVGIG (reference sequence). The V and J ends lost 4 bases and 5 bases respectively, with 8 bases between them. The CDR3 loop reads CAWNRQETQYF. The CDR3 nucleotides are TGTGCCTGGAACCGCCAGGAGACCCAGTACTTC.

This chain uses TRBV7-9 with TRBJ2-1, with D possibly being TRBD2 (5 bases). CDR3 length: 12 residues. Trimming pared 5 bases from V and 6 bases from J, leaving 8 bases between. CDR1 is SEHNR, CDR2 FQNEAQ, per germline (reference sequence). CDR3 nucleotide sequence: TGTGCCAGCAGCGAAGAGGGCAATGAGCAGTTCTTC. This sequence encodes CASSEEGNEQFF.